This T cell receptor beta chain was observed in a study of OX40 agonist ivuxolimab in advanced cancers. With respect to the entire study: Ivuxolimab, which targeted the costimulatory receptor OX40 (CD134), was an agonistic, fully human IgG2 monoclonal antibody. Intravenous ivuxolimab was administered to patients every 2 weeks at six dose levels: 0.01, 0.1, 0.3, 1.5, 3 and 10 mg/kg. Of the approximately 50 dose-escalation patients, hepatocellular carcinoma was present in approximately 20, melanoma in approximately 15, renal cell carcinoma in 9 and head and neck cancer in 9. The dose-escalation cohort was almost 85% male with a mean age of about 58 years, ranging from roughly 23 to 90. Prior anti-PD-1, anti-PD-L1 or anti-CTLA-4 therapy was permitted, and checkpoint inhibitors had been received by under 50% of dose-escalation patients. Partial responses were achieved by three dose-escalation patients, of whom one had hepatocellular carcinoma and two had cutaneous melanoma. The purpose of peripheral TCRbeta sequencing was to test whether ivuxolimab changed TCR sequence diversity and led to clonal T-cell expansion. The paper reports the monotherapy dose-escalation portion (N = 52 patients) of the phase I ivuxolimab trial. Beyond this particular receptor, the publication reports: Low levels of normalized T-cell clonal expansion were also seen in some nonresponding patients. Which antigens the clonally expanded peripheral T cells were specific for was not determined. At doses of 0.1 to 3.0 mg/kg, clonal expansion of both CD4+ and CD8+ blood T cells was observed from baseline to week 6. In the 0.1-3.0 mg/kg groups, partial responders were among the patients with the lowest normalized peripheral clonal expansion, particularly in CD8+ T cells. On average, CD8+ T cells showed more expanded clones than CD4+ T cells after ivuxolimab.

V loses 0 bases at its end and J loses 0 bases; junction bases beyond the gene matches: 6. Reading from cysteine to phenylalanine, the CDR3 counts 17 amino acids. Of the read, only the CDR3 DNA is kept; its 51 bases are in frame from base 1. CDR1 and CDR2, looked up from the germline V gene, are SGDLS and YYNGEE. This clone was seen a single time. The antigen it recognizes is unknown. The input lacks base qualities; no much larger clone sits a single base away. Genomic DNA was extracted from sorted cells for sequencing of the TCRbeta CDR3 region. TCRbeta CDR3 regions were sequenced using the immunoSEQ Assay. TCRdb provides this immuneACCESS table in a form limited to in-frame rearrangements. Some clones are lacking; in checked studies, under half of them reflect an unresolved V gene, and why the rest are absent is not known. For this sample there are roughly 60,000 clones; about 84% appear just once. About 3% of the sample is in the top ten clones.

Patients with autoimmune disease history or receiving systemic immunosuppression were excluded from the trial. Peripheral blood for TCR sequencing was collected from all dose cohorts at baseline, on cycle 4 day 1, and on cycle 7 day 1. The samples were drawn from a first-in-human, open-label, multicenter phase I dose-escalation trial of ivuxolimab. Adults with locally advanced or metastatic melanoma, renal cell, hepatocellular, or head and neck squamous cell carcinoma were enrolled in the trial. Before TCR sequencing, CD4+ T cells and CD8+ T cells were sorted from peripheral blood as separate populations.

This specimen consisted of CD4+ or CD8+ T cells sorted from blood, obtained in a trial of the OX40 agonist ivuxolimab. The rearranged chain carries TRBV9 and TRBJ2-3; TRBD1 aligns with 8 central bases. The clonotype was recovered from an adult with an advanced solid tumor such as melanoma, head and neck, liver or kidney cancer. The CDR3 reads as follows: CASSVGQGKLSTDTQYF. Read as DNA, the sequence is TGTGCCAGCAGCGTAGGACAGGGGAAGCTTAGCACAGATACGCAGTATTTT.